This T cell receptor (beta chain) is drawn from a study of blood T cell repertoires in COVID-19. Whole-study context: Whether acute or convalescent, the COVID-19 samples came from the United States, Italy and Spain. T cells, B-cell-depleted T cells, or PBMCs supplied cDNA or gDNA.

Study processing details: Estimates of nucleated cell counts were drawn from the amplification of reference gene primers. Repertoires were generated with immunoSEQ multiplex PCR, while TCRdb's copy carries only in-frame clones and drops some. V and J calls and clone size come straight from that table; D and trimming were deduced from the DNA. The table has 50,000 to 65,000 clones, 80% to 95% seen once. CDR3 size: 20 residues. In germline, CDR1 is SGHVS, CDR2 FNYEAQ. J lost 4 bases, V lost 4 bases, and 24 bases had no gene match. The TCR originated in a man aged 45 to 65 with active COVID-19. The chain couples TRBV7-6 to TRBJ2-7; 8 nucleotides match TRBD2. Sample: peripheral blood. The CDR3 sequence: CASSCRRQRGLFGLVYEQYF. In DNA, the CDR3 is TGTGCCAGCAGCTGCCGTCGTCAGCGGGGGTTGTTCGGGCTCGTATACGAGCAGTACTTC.